This T cell receptor (beta chain) was sequenced for a study of shared clonotypes between healthy human individuals. Background on the study: Plates per donor: three CD4 naive, three CD4 memory, two CD8 naive, one CD8 memory. Study-wide findings and caveats: The study's rarefaction showed incomplete sorted-subset sequencing despite large depth.

The table lists this clone with a few counts. The antigen is not known. Clones were read by immunoSEQ multiplex PCR, and TCRdb kept only the in-frame ones, dropping some. The sample records some 1,100,000 clones, around 78% being singletons. Trimming shortened V by 6 bases and J by 3 bases, and 11 bases separated the two germline ends. CDR1 and CDR2 from the germline V gene are MDHEN and SYDVKM. This CDR3 spans 14 amino acids. J is TRBJ2-2 and V is TRBV28; a possible D gene is TRBD2 (6 bases). The TCR originated in a man between 18 and 35 years old in good health. Some clones in this sample may be carry-over from other donors' samples. Sequencing was carried out using memory CD4+ T cells from PBMCs. Subset reported: CD45RA-negative fraction. The CDR3 sequence is CASSSPGDTGELFF. Written as DNA, the CDR3 is TGTGCCAGCAGCTCACCGGGGGACACCGGGGAGCTGTTTTTT.